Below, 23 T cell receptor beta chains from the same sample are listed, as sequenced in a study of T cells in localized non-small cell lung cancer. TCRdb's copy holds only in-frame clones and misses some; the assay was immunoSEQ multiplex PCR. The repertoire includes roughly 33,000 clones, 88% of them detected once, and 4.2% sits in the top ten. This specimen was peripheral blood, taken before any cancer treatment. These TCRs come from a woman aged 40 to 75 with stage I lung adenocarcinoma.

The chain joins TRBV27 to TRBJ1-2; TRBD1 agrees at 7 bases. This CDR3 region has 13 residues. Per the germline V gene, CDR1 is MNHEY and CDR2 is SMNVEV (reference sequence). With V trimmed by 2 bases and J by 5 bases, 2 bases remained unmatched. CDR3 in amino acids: CASSLGDRYGYTF. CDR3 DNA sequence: TGTGCCAGCAGTTTAGGGGACAGATATGGCTACACCTTC.

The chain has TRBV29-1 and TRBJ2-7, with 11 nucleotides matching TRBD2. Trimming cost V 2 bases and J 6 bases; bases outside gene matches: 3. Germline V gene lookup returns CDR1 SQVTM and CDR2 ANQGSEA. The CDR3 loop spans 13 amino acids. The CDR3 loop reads CSVETGLAVEQYF. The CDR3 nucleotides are TGCAGCGTTGAAACGGGACTAGCGGTCGAGCAGTACTTC.

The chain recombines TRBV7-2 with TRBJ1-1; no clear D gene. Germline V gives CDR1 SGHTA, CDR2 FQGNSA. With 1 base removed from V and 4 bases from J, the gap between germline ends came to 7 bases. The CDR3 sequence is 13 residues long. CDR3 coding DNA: TGTGCCAGCAGCTTAGAGGGTGGCACTGAAGCTTTCTTT. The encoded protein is CASSLEGGTEAFF.

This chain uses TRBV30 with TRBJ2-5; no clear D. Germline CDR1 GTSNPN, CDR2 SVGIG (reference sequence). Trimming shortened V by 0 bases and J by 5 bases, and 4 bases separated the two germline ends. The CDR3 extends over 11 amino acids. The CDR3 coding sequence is TGTGCCTGGAGTGTACGTGAGACCCAGTACTTC. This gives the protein CAWSVRETQYF.

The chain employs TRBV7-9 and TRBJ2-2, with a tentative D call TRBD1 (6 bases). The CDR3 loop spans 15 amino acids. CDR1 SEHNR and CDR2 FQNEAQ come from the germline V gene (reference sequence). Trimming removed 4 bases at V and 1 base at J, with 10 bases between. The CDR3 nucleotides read TGTGCCAGCAGCTCAGAGGGACAGAACACCGGGGAGCTGTTTTTT. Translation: CASSSEGQNTGELFF.

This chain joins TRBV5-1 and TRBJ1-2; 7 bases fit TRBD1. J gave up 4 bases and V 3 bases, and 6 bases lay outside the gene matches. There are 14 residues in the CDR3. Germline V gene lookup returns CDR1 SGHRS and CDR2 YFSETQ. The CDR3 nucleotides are TGCGCCAGCAGCTCCGGGACAGTCACCTATGGCTACACCTTC. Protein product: CASSSGTVTYGYTF.

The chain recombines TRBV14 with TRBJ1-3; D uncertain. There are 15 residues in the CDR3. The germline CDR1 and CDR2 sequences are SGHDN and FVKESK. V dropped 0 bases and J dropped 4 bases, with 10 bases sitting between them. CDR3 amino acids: CASSQEMKVGNTIYF. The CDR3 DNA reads TGTGCCAGCAGCCAAGAGATGAAAGTCGGAAACACCATATATTTT.

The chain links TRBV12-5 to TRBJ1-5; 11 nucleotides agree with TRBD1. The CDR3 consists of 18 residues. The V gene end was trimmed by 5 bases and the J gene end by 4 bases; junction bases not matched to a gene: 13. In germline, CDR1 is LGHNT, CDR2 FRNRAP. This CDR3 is CASGVGQGARLFNQPQHF. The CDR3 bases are TGTGCTAGTGGTGTTGGACAGGGGGCTCGACTATTTAATCAGCCCCAGCATTTT.

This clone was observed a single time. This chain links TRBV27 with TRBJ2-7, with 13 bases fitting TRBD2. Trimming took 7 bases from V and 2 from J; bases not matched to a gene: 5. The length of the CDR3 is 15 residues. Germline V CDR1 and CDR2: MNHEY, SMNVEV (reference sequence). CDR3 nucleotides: TGTGCCAGCACCCAACTAGCGGGGGGGACCTACGAGCAGTACTTC. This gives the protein CASTQLAGGTYEQYF.

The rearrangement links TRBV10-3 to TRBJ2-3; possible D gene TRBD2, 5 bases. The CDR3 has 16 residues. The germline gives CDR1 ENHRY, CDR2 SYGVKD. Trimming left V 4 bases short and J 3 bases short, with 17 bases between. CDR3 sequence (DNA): TGTGCCATCAGTGCTGGTCGGACTCGGAGTACAGATACGCAGTATTTT. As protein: CAISAGRTRSTDTQYF.

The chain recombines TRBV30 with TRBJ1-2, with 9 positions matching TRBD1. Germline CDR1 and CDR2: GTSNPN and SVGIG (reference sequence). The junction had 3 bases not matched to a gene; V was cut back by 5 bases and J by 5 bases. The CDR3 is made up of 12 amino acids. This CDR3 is CAWETGGYGYTF. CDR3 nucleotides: TGTGCCTGGGAGACAGGGGGGTATGGCTACACCTTC. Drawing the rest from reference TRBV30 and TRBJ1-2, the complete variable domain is SQTIHQWPATLVQPVGSPLSLECTVEGTSNPNLYWYRQAAGRGLQLLFYSVGIGQISSEVPQNLSASRPQDRQFILSSKKLLLSDSGFYLCAWETGGYGYTFGSGTRLTVV.

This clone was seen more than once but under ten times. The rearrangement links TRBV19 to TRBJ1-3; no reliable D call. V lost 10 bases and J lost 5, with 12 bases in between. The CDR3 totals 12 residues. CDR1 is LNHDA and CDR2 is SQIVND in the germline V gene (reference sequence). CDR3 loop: CAILPQRNTIYF. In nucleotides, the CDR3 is TGTGCCATCCTCCCCCAGAGAAACACCATATATTTT.

CDR3 bases: TGTGCCAGCAGTTCCACGACAGGGCTCACTGAAGCTTTCTTT. Translation gives CASSSTTGLTEAFF. V usage is TRBV27 and J usage is TRBJ1-1, with 7 positions matching TRBD1. V lost 4 bases, J lost 4 bases, and 6 bases stayed unmatched. From germline, CDR1 is MNHEY and CDR2 SMNVEV (reference sequence). The length of the CDR3 is 14 residues.

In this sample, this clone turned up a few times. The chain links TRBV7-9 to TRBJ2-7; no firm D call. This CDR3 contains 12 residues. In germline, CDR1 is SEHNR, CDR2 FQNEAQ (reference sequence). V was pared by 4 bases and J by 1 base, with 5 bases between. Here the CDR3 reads CASSSMSYEQYF. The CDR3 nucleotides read TGTGCCAGCAGCTCAATGTCCTACGAGCAGTACTTC.

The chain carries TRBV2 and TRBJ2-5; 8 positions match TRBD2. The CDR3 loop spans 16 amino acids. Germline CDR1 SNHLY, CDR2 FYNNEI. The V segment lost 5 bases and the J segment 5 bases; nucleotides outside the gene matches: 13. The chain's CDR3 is CASSIGSGGPGETQYF. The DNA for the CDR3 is TGTGCCAGCAGTATAGGGAGCGGGGGTCCCGGGGAGACCCAGTACTTC.

CDR3 in DNA: TGTGCCAGCAGCCCGACAGGGACTAGCACAGATACGCAGTATTTT. Translation: CASSPTGTSTDTQYF. V is TRBV9 and J is TRBJ2-3; perhaps TRBD1 as D (7 bases). The CDR3 runs to 15 residues. Trimming took off 4 bases at V and 0 bases at J, with 12 bases between the two ends. The germline gives CDR1 SGDLS, CDR2 YYNGEE. Complete variable domain (other parts from reference TRBV9 and TRBJ2-3): DSGVTQTPKHLITATGQRVTLRCSPRSGDLSVYWYQQSLDQGLQFLIQYYNGEERAKGNILERFSAQQFPDLHSELNLSSLELGDSALYFCASSPTGTSTDTQYFGPGTRLTVL.

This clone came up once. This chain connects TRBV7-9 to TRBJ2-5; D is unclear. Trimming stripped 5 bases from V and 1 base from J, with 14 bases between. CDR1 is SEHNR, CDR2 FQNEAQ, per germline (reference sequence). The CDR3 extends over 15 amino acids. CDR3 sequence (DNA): TGTGCCAGCAGCCCCGGGCCCCGTACCCAAGAGACCCAGTACTTC. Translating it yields CASSPGPRTQETQYF.

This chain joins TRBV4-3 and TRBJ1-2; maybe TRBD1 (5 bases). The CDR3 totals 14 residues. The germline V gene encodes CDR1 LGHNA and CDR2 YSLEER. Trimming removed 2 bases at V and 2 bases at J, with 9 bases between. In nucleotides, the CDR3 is TGCGCCAGCAGCCAACCGGGACGGAACTATGGCTACACCTTC. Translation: CASSQPGRNYGYTF.

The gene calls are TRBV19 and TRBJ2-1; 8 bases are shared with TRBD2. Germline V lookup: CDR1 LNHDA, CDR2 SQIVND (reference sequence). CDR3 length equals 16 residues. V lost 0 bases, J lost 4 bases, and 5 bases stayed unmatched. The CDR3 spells CASSIEWLAGYNEQFF. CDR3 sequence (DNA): TGTGCCAGTAGTATAGAGTGGCTAGCGGGTTACAATGAGCAGTTCTTC.

The CDR3 sequence: CASRGTYTGELFF. For the CDR3, the DNA is TGTGCCAGCAGGGGCACTTACACCGGGGAGCTGTTTTTT. The chain joins TRBV7-3 to TRBJ2-2; D unresolved. Germline V gives CDR1 SGHTA, CDR2 FQGTGA. Trimming stripped 6 bases from V and 3 bases from J, with 8 bases between. The CDR3 runs 13 residues.

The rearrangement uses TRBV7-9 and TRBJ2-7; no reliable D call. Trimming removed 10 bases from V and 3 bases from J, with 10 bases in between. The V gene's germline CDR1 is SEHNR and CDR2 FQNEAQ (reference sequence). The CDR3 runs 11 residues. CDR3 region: CATSDGYEQYF. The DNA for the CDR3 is TGTGCCACCTCGGACGGCTACGAGCAGTACTTC.

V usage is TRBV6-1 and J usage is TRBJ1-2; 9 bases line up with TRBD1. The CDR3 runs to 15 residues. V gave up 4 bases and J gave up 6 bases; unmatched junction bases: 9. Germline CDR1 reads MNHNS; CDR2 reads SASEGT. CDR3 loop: CASSGGTGYRDGYTF. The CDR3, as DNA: TGTGCCAGCAGTGGGGGGACAGGGTATCGGGATGGCTACACCTTC.

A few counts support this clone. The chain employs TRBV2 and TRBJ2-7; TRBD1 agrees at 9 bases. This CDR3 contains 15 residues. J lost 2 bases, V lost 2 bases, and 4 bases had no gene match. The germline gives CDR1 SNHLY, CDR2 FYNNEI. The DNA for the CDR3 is TGTGCCAGCAGTGAACCGGGACAGGGTACCTACGAGCAGTACTTC. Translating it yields CASSEPGQGTYEQYF.